The present entry profiles one TCR beta chain with its context. The data originate from a study of blood T cell repertoires in COVID-19. Study information: Samples taken during acute and convalescent COVID-19 were collected in the United States, Italy and Spain. Sources were T cells, B-cell-depleted T cells, or PBMCs; the material itself was cDNA or gDNA.

Per the original data handling: Nucleated cell number was recorded as an estimate derived from reference gene primer amplification. Here immunoSEQ multiplex PCR was the method, and the copy in TCRdb shows in-frame clones only, minus some. V, J and clone size are those of that table, while D and trimming were read from the DNA. This sample has about 58,000 clones, with around 89% found just once. Germline V gene sequence: CDR1 PRHDT, CDR2 FYEKMQ (reference sequence). CDR3 length: 15 amino acids. V shed 2 bases and J shed 5 bases, with 16 bases lying between them. The specimen was peripheral blood. J is TRBJ2-7 and V is TRBV13, with D possibly TRBD1 on 5 matching bases. This TCR was sampled from a man in his fifties or sixties with active COVID-19. The CDR3 here is CASSLRSRGIDEQYF. The CDR3 coding sequence is TGTGCCAGCAGCTTAAGGAGTAGGGGAATCGACGAGCAGTACTTC. Using reference TRBV13 and TRBJ2-7 for the parts outside the CDR3, the full variable domain is AAGVIQSPRHLIKEKRETATLKCYPIPRHDTVYWYQQGPGQDPQFLISFYEKMQSDKGSIPDRFSAQQFSDYHSELNMSSLELGDSALYFCASSLRSRGIDEQYFGPGTRLTVT.